This TCR beta chain was profiled in a study of T cell responses to AZD1222 COVID-19 vaccine. Overall study results and limits: The study sampled repertoires only after the peak T cell response. Across the whole spike, CD4 TCRs peaked at regions 160-218 and 743-854.

Using immunoSEQ multiplex PCR, the repertoire was profiled, and TCRdb retains in-frame clones only, with some absent. Of 180,000 or so clones listed, over 85% are singletons. Details on this clone: Its cognate antigen is unknown.

The source material was peripheral blood, sampled on day 0 of AZD1222 vaccination. The TCR was taken from an adult in good health.

CDR3 DNA: TGTGCCAGCAGCCAATACCGGGACATATTCTACGAGCAGTACTTC. Its protein is CASSQYRDIFYEQYF. The genes are TRBV3-1 (or the pseudogene TRBV3-2) and TRBJ2-7; the D gene is possibly TRBD1 (6 bases). Germline V lookup: CDR1 LGHDT, CDR2 YNNKEL (reference sequence). The CDR3 consists of 15 residues. V was shortened by 2 bases and J by 3 bases, with 14 bases between the two germline ends.